The rows below give T cell receptor beta chains drawn from one sample of a study of T cell responses to AZD1222 COVID-19 vaccine. TCRdb keeps only in-frame clones here, not all; method: immunoSEQ multiplex PCR. The table records more than 100,000 clones, 93% of them present only once. Sequencing used peripheral blood, obtained on day 0 of AZD1222 vaccination. Receptors originate from an adult in good health. The CDR3 runs from the conserved cysteine through the conserved F or W. Fields, in order: V gene, J gene, D gene, CDR3 protein, CDR3 DNA. D genes are given only for firm matches.

TRBV15	TRBJ2-7	NA	CATSRDRLPNYEQYF	TGTGCCACCAGCAGGGACCGACTCCCGAACTACGAGCAGTACTTC
TRBV6-2/TRBV6-3	TRBJ1-1	NA	CASSQTGVNTEAFF	TGTGCCAGCAGTCAAACCGGAGTGAACACTGAAGCTTTCTTT
TRBV5-1	TRBJ2-1	TRBD2	CASGLAGGYNEQFF	TGCGCCAGCGGATTGGCGGGAGGGTACAATGAGCAGTTCTTC
TRBV5-5	TRBJ1-2	NA	CASSLMGGYGYTF	TGTGCCAGCAGCCTTATGGGGGGCTATGGCTACACCTTC
TRBV5-4	TRBJ2-1	NA	CASSSGGPTYNEQFF	TGTGCCAGCAGCTCCGGGGGCCCTACCTACAATGAGCAGTTCTTC
TRBV6-5	TRBJ1-5	NA	CASSLNQNQPQHF	TGTGCCAGCAGCCTGAACCAAAATCAGCCCCAGCATTTT
TRBV5-1	TRBJ1-1	NA	CASSRDVNTEAFF	TGCGCCAGCAGCCGAGATGTGAACACTGAAGCTTTCTTT
TRBV6-2/TRBV6-3	TRBJ2-3	TRBD2	CASSYGTTTDTQYF	TGTGCCAGCAGTTACGGGACTACTACAGATACGCAGTATTTT
TRBV30	TRBJ1-1	NA	CAWSFGSGTEAFF	TGTGCCTGGAGTTTCGGATCGGGCACTGAAGCTTTCTTT
TRBV28	TRBJ2-6	NA	CASSPPRGSSGANVLTF	TGTGCCAGCAGTCCCCCCCGGGGAAGCTCTGGGGCCAACGTCCTGACTTTC
TRBV27	TRBJ2-7	NA	CASSPGASSYEQYF	TGTGCCAGCAGTCCGGGGGCTAGCTCCTACGAGCAGTACTTC
TRBV10-1	TRBJ1-2	NA	CARTWDKGTNYGYTF	TGCGCCAGAACCTGGGACAAGGGAACTAACTATGGCTACACCTTC
TRBV9	TRBJ2-1	TRBD2	CASSPDSGSYNEQFF	TGTGCCAGCAGCCCCGATAGCGGGTCCTACAATGAGCAGTTCTTC
TRBV7-2	TRBJ2-2	NA	CASSLNNVMRGTGELFF	TGTGCCAGCAGCTTAAATAACGTAATGCGAGGCACCGGGGAGCTGTTTTTT
TRBV3-1/TRBV3-2	TRBJ1-2	NA	CASSQAGWNYGYTF	TGTGCCAGCAGCCAAGCGGGGTGGAACTATGGCTACACCTTC
TRBV6-5	TRBJ2-1	NA	CASYFQGGYNEQFF	TGTGCCAGCTACTTCCAGGGAGGCTACAATGAGCAGTTCTTC
TRBV6-5	TRBJ2-1	NA	CASSLAPSVNEQFF	TGTGCCAGCAGTTTAGCGCCTTCCGTCAATGAGCAGTTCTTC
TRBV10-3	TRBJ2-3	TRBD2	CAISSPTSGDSSTDTQYF	TGTGCCATCAGTAGTCCGACTAGCGGGGATTCTAGCACAGATACGCAGTATTTT
TRBV5-1	TRBJ1-1	NA	CASSPPGVSTEAFF	TGCGCCAGCAGCCCCCCCGGGGTAAGCACTGAAGCTTTCTTT
TRBV5-1	TRBJ2-2	NA	CASSLSPENTGELFF	TGCGCCAGCAGCTTGTCCCCAGAGAACACCGGGGAGCTGTTTTTT
TRBV5-1	TRBJ1-1	NA	CASRRSSSSEAFF	TGCGCCAGCAGACGATCTAGCAGCTCTGAAGCTTTCTTT
TRBV15	TRBJ2-5	NA	CATSREGGTGSETQYF	TGTGCCACCAGCAGAGAAGGTGGAACAGGGTCAGAGACCCAGTACTTC